This passage covers 4 T cell receptor beta chains from one sample sequenced in a study of blood T cell repertoires in COVID-19. Sequencing used immunoSEQ multiplex PCR; TCRdb keeps in-frame clones, though not all of them. The repertoire holds 45,000 to 70,000 clones, around four fifths seen once, with approximately 13% in the top ten. Material for sequencing was peripheral blood. These receptor sequences come from a woman aged 80 or older with acute or convalescent COVID-19.

The chain employs TRBV29-1 and TRBJ2-3, with D uncertain. Per the germline V gene, CDR1 is SQVTM and CDR2 is ANQGSEA. The V end lost 1 base, the J end lost 0 bases, and 11 bases lay between the germline ends. This CDR3 is built from 15 residues. This chain's CDR3 is CSVEGQALSTDTQYF. The CDR3 DNA reads TGCAGCGTTGAAGGGCAGGCCCTTAGCACAGATACGCAGTATTTT.

This sequence joins TRBV7-9 and TRBJ1-6; D remains ambiguous. CDR1 is SEHNR, CDR2 FQNEAQ, per germline (reference sequence). V lost 2 bases and J 7 bases, leaving 6 bases between the germline ends. The CDR3 contains 13 residues. The CDR3 region has the DNA TGTGCCAGCAGCTTACCATCAAATTCACCCCTCCACTTT. This encodes CASSLPSNSPLHF.

This chain links TRBV5-1 with TRBJ2-5; weak D call: TRBD2 (6 bases). The CDR3 spans 15 residues. Trimming removed 4 bases at V and 2 bases at J, with 15 bases between. Germline V CDR1 and CDR2: SGHRS, YFSETQ. The CDR3 bases are TGCGCCAGCAGCACGGCACCGGCGGGACAAGAGACCCAGTACTTC. Protein sequence: CASSTAPAGQETQYF.

V and J are TRBV2 and TRBJ2-1; D gene unclear. Trimming pared 6 bases from V and 10 bases from J, leaving 13 bases between. The CDR3 loop spans 12 amino acids. Germline V gene data show CDR1 as SNHLY and CDR2 as FYNNEI. Here the CDR3 reads CASSVGLGEQFF. In DNA, the CDR3 is TGTGCCAGCAGCGTGGGCTTGGGCGAGCAGTTCTTC. Full variable domain (remainder filled in from reference TRBV2 and TRBJ2-1): EPEVTQTPSHQVTQMGQEVILRCVPISNHLYFYWYRQILGQKVEFLVSFYNNEISEKSEIFDDQFSVERPDGSNFTLKIRSTKLEDSAMYFCASSVGLGEQFFGPGTRLTVL.